The clone carrying this TCR beta chain was seen a handful of times. TCRdb analysed the RT-PCR reads with MiXCR anew, one entry per CDR3 protein. In the table there are about a million distinct CDR3 sequences, 18% of which are singletons. The record originates from a study of patients and donors after allogeneic stem cell transplantation. This TCR derives from a human donor who was either an allogeneic HSCT recipient or a stem cell or donor lymphocyte infusion donor (not recorded which). It is not recorded whose cells these are; they may come from a transplant donor. Source material: blood, either unsorted or a sorted T cell fraction (not recorded which).

CDR3 amino acids: CSASGELEAFF. The CDR3 bases are TGCAGTGCTAGTGGGGAGCTTGAAGCTTTCTTT. The rearrangement links TRBV20-1 to TRBJ1-1, with no clear D. CDR3 length: 11 amino acids. The germline V gene encodes CDR1 DFQATT and CDR2 SNEGSKA (reference sequence). V lost 3 bases, J lost 7 bases, and 9 bases lay in between.